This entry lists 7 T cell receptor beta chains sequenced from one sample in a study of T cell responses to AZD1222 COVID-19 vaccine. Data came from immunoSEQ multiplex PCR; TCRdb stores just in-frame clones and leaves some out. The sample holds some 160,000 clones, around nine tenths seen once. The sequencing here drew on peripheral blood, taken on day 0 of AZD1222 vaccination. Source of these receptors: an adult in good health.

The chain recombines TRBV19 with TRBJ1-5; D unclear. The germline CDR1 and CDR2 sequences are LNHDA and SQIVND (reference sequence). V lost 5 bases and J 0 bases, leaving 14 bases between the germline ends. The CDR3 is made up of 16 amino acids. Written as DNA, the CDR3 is TGTGCCAGTAGTCCTTCGACTCTAGTTAGCAATCAGCCCCAGCATTTT. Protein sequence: CASSPSTLVSNQPQHF.

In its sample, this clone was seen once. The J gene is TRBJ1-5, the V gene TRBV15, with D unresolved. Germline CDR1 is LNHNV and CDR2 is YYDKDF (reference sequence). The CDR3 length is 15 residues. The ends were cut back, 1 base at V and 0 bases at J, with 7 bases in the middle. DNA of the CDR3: TGTGCCACCAGCAGAGCAAGGGATAGCAATCAGCCCCAGCATTTT. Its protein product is CATSRARDSNQPQHF.

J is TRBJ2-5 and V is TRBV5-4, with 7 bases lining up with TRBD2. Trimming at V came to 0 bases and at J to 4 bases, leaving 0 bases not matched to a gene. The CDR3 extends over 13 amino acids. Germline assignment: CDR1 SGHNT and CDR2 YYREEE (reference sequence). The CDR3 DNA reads TGTGCCAGCAGCTTGGGGGGGGGAGAGACCCAGTACTTC. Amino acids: CASSLGGGETQYF. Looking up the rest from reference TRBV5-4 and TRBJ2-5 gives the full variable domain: ETGVTQSPTHLIKTRGQQVTLRCSSQSGHNTVSWYQQALGQGPQFIFQYYREEENGRGNFPPRFSGLQFPNYSSELNVNALELDDSALYLCASSLGGGETQYFGPGTRLLVL.

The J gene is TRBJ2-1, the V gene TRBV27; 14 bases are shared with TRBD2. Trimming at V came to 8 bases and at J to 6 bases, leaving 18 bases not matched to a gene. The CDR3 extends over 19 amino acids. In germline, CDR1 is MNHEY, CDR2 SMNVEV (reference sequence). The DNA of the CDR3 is TGTGCCAGCCGACGTGGAGGGACTAGCGGGAGTACGGACCGCAATGAGCAGTTCTTC. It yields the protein CASRRGGTSGSTDRNEQFF.

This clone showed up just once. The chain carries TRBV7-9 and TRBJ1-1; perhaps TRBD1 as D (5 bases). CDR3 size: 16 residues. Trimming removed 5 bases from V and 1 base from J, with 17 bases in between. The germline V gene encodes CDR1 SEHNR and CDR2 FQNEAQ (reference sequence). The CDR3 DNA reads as TGTGCCAGCAGCCCACGGGGACGGAGTCAGAACACTGAAGCTTTCTTT. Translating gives CASSPRGRSQNTEAFF.

DNA for the CDR3: TGTGCCAGCAGTGGGGGCCTGGACCTCCACTTT. Protein product: CASSGGLDLHF. V is TRBV6-2 or TRBV6-3 and J is TRBJ1-6; a weak D match, TRBD1 (6 bases). CDR1 and CDR2 (germline): MNHEY, SVGEGT. The CDR3 consists of 11 residues. The germline V and J ends were trimmed by 5 bases and 15 bases, with 11 bases remaining between them.

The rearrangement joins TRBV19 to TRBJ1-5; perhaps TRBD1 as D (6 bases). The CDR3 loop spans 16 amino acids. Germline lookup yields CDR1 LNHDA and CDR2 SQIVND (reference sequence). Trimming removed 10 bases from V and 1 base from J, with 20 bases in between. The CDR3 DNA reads TGTGCCACCCAACAGGTATGGGGGGCGAGCAATCAGCCCCAGCATTTT. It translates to CATQQVWGASNQPQHF.